The clone carrying this T cell receptor beta chain was counted at least ten times. Its antigen is not identified. This specimen belongs to a study of T-cell memory formation after mild COVID-19. Whole-study findings and limits: SARS-CoV-2 specificity was not confirmed for second-wave clones peaking on day 37. Among clones contracting day 15 to 85, CD4/CD8 was balanced, whereas later expanders leaned CD4+. The study detected some responding clones in pre-infection memory, suggesting cross-reactive memory joined.

CDR3 size: 17 residues. Germline trimming cut 5 bases from V and 6 bases from J; bases unmatched to any gene: 7. Germline V lookup: CDR1 SGHVS, CDR2 FQNEAQ. TCRdb reprocessed the 5' RACE reads via MiXCR and lists one record per CDR3 protein. The sample lists nearly 250,000 distinct CDR3 sequences, roughly 14% occurring once. This TCR derives from an adult woman who had mild COVID-19 (a few samples of this study predate the infection). Cell type and time point are not known. The chain has TRBV7-8 and TRBJ2-1, with TRBD2 identical over 16 bases. Sequenced: PBMCs or a T cell subset sorted from them (not recorded which). The CDR3 DNA follows: TGTGCCAGCAGCCCCTCGGGACTAGCGGGGGGGGGCAATGAGCAGTTCTTC. Its translation is CASSPSGLAGGGNEQFF. Full variable domain (missing parts from reference TRBV7-8 and TRBJ2-1): GAGVSQSPRYKVAKRGQDVALRCDPISGHVSLFWYQQALGQGPEFLTYFQNEAQLDKSGLPSDRFFAERPEGSVSTLKIQRTQQEDSAVYLCASSPSGLAGGGNEQFFGPGTRLTVL.